This T cell receptor beta chain was obtained from a study of cytomegalovirus exposure and HLA in healthy donors. In the study overall: HLA-typed donors were the source of some 80 million unique TCRs, which an early data release held.

The PCR ran on 60 Vbeta and 13 Jbeta primers. This table comes from immunoSEQ multiplex PCR, and its TCRdb copy is limited to in-frame clones, with some not included. This table has about 85,000 clones, around two thirds appearing once. This clone was seen more than once but under ten times. As yet, its antigen is unknown. V was pared by 4 bases and J by 6 bases, with 3 bases of the junction left unmatched. The germline V gene has CDR1 SGHTA and CDR2 FQGTGA. The CDR3 is made up of 16 amino acids. Notes on the study in general: Previous analysis showed most TCR beta V segments were productive about 87% or about 30% of the time. 87-base-pair reads could not separate some V segments, including TRBV6-2 and TRBV6-3.

The TCR comes from a man aged 30 to 39 in good health and CMV-seronegative. This chain joins TRBV7-3 and TRBJ2-2; 15 nucleotides match TRBD2. What was sequenced was PBMCs. DNA of the CDR3: TGTGCCAGCAGCTCTGGACTAGCGGGAGGGTCCGGGGAGCTGTTTTTT. Amino acid sequence: CASSSGLAGGSGELFF.